The next 18 T cell receptor beta chains were all read from a single sample in a study of T cells in women clearing cervical HPV infection. Libraries were prepared by immunoSEQ multiplex PCR; TCRdb keeps only in-frame clonotypes and omits some of them. The sample shows tens of thousands of clones, and 4.5% to 5% sits with its ten largest clones. Sequenced sample: blood buffy coat. These receptors were collected from a woman aged 18-70 years with a cervical HPV16 infection that either progressed to CIN3+ or cleared (not recorded which).

Worth noting for this clone: Read sequence stops 3 residues before the CDR3 end, and the germline J gene provides the missing end. The chain has TRBV4-1 and TRBJ2-2; possibly TRBD2 for D (5 bases). The CDR3 spans 13 residues. CDR1 and CDR2 from the germline V gene are MGHRA and YSYEKL. V was pared by 6 bases and J by 4 bases, with 9 bases between. The chain's CDR3 is CASSPEGTGELFF. The DNA read from the CDR3 is TGCGCCAGCAGTCCCGAGGGCACCGGGGAG.

For this clone: The CDR3 end is not reached by the read, which stops 3 residues before it; the germline J gene fills it in. The V call is TRBV6-1, the J call TRBJ2-5; D remains ambiguous. Germline V gene data show CDR1 as MNHNS and CDR2 as SASEGT. Trimming stripped 0 bases from V and 6 bases from J, with 17 bases between. This CDR3 is built from 16 residues. The chain's CDR3 is CASSEASARQEKTQYF. The sequenced part of the CDR3 DNA is TGTGCCAGCAGTGAAGCCTCGGCCAGGCAAGAAAAGACC.

To note about this clone: The observed sequence ends 3 residues before the CDR3 terminus, with the missing tail filled in from the germline J gene. The chain combines TRBV6-1 with TRBJ1-5; tentative D call: TRBD1 (5 bases). Germline CDR1 and CDR2: MNHNS and SASEGT. V lost 4 bases and J 2 bases, leaving 9 bases between the germline ends. This CDR3 spans 14 amino acids. The part of the CDR3 DNA that was read is TGTGCCAGCAGTGGGGGGACTCGCAATCAGCCC. This codes for CASSGGTRNQP. The whole CDR3 protein reads CASSGGTRNQPQHF.

Remarks on this clone: The read ends 3 residues shy of where the CDR3 ends; the end is completed using the germline J gene. The V gene is TRBV7-9, the J gene TRBJ1-2; no firm D call. The CDR3 spans 13 residues. Germline V gene data show CDR1 as SEHNR and CDR2 as FQNEAQ (reference sequence). CDR3 DNA, as far as it was read: TGTGCCAGCAGCTTAGCCGGGGAGGGAGGC. This translates into CASSLAGEGG. The whole CDR3 region reads CASSLAGEGGYTF.

In the case of this clone: The CDR3 end lies 3 residues beyond the end of the read and is filled in from the germline J gene. The rearrangement uses TRBV6-1 and TRBJ2-5, with TRBD2 matching 10 bases. This CDR3 is built from 16 residues. The ends lost 4 bases at V and 3 bases at J; junction bases unmatched: 8. The germline CDR1 and CDR2 sequences are MNHNS and SASEGT. The CDR3 loop reads CASSAPLAGAEETQYF. The DNA read from the CDR3 is TGTGCCAGCAGTGCCCCTCTAGCGGGGGCCGAAGAGACC.

A note on this clone: The read is 3 residues too short to cover the CDR3 end, so that end is filled in from the germline J gene. The chain recombines TRBV7-2 with TRBJ2-3; possibly TRBD2 for D (5 bases). The CDR3 is 16 residues long. Germline values: CDR1 SGHTA, CDR2 FQGNSA. The CDR3 loop is CASSLARLGIGETQYF. CDR3 bases read: TGTGCCAGCAGCTTAGCCCGACTCGGAATCGGGGAGACG.

As regards this clone: The missing CDR3 end, 3 residues past where the read stops, is filled in from the germline J gene. The rearrangement joins TRBV5-1 to TRBJ2-3; D may be TRBD1 (5 bases). Trimming removed 5 bases at V and 2 bases at J, with 9 bases between. Per the germline V gene, CDR1 is SGHRS and CDR2 is YFSETQ. The CDR3 covers 13 residues. CDR3 protein: CASRDTHTDTQYF. CDR3 DNA, as far as it was read: TGCGCCAGCAGGGACACTCACACAGATACG.

Notes on this clone: The read stops 3 residues short of the end of the CDR3; the missing end is completed from the germline J gene. This chain uses TRBV5-1 with TRBJ2-3, with D tentatively TRBD2 (5 bases). Trimming stripped 0 bases from V and 1 base from J, with 6 bases between. This CDR3 is built from 14 residues. CDR1 and CDR2 (germline): SGHRS, YFSETQ. The sequenced part of the CDR3 DNA is TGCGCCAGCAGCTTGGAAGCGGGCACAGATACG. It specifies CASSLEAGTDT. The CDR3 in full is CASSLEAGTDTQYF.

CDR3 protein: CASSIRTILNTGELFF. CDR3 DNA, as far as it was read: TGTGCCAGCAGCATACGGACTATCCTTAACACCGGGGAG. The V call is TRBV7-8, the J call TRBJ2-2, with a tentative D call TRBD2 (6 bases). The read finishes 3 residues shy of the CDR3 end, and the germline J gene is used to complete it. Germline values: CDR1 SGHVS, CDR2 FQNEAQ. The length of the CDR3 is 16 residues. Trimming removed 5 bases from V and 2 bases from J, with 15 bases in between. Full variable domain (remainder filled in from reference TRBV7-8 and TRBJ2-2): GAGVSQSPRYKVAKRGQDVALRCDPISGHVSLFWYQQALGQGPEFLTYFQNEAQLDKSGLPSDRFFAERPEGSVSTLKIQRTQQEDSAVYLCASSIRTILNTGELFFGEGSRLTVL.

Concerning this clone: The read ends 3 residues early relative to the CDR3; the germline J gene fills the gap. The chain employs TRBV19 and TRBJ1-2; 7 bases align to TRBD1. V lost 3 bases, J lost 7 bases, and 5 bases stayed unmatched. Germline-derived CDR1 and CDR2 are LNHDA and SQIVND (reference sequence). The CDR3 extends over 13 amino acids. This CDR3 reads CASSIDRDAGYTF. Incomplete CDR3 DNA: TGTGCCAGTAGTATCGACAGGGACGCTGGC.

Remarks on this clone: The read stops 3 residues short of the end of the CDR3; the missing end is completed from the germline J gene. The rearrangement links TRBV2 to TRBJ2-7; TRBD1 aligns across 9 bases. This CDR3 has 19 amino acids. Germline CDR1 reads SNHLY; CDR2 reads FYNNEI. V lost 6 bases, J lost 2 bases, and 20 bases stayed unmatched. CDR3 DNA (partial): TGTGCCAGCAGGGTCCGACAGGGGGAGTTCGCGAATCTCACCTACGAG. This encodes CASRVRQGEFANLTYE. The full CDR3 protein is CASRVRQGEFANLTYEQYF. Supplemented by reference TRBV2 and TRBJ2-7, the full variable domain reads EPEVTQTPSHQVTQMGQEVILRCVPISNHLYFYWYRQILGQKVEFLVSFYNNEISEKSEIFDDQFSVERPDGSNFTLKIRSTKLEDSAMYFCASRVRQGEFANLTYEQYFGPGTRLTVT.

As to this clone: The read is 3 residues too short to cover the CDR3 end, so that end is filled in from the germline J gene. This chain uses TRBV5-6 with TRBJ1-5; TRBD1 matches at 10 bases. This CDR3 has 15 amino acids. The J segment lost 7 bases and the V segment lost 2 bases, leaving 6 bases of the junction unmatched. Germline CDR1 SGHDT, CDR2 YYEEEE. CDR3 in amino acids: CASSFGTGVHQPQHF. The CDR3 DNA, read in part, is TGTGCCAGCAGCTTCGGGACAGGGGTACACCAGCCC.

Worth noting for this clone: The sequence runs out 3 residues before the end of the CDR3; the remainder is reconstructed from the germline J gene. The chain is built from TRBV20-1 and TRBJ2-1, with 7 bases aligning to TRBD2. The CDR3 loop spans 16 amino acids. Germline V lookup: CDR1 DFQATT, CDR2 SNEGSKA (reference sequence). The ends lost 2 bases at V and 3 bases at J; junction bases unmatched: 10. The DNA read from the CDR3 is TGCAGTGCTAGACCTCACAGGCTAGCGGTCTACAATGAG. This codes for CSARPHRLAVYNE. The complete CDR3 reads CSARPHRLAVYNEQFF.

As regards this clone: The sequenced fragment ends 3 residues before the CDR3 boundary, so the rest is inferred from the germline J gene. V gene TRBV20-1 combines with J gene TRBJ2-5; tentative D call: TRBD2 (6 bases). The CDR3 consists of 12 residues. CDR1 is DFQATT and CDR2 is SNEGSKA in the germline V gene (reference sequence). Trimming shortened V by 4 bases and J by 2 bases, and 8 bases separated the two germline ends. CDR3 loop: CSAIGTQETQYF. The sequenced CDR3 bases are TGCAGTGCTATTGGGACTCAAGAGACC.

Partial CDR3 DNA: TGTGCCATCAGTGACAGGGGGAATTCACCA. It is translated as CAISDRGNSP. The entire CDR3 sequence reads CAISDRGNSPLFF. V gene TRBV10-3 combines with J gene TRBJ1-4; 7 positions agree with TRBD1. The CDR3 goes on 3 residues after the read ends, and that part is filled in from the germline J gene. The CDR3 is made up of 13 amino acids. CDR1 ENHRY and CDR2 SYGVKD come from the germline V gene.

Concerning this clone itself: The CDR3 goes on 3 residues after the read ends, and that part is filled in from the germline J gene. V is TRBV5-1 and J is TRBJ2-3; D may be TRBD2 (5 bases). The germline CDR1 and CDR2 sequences are SGHRS and YFSETQ. V lost 0 bases to trimming and J lost 1 base, with 12 bases between them. The CDR3 runs 16 residues. CDR3 amino acids: CASSLAPLRGTDTQYF. The DNA read from the CDR3 is TGCGCCAGCAGCTTGGCCCCCTTGAGGGGCACAGATACG.

Regarding this clone: From the germline J gene comes the end of the CDR3, since the read stops 3 residues before it. V is TRBV6-1 and J is TRBJ1-3; D gene uncertain. Germline V lookup: CDR1 MNHNS, CDR2 SASEGT. V was shortened by 5 bases and J by 4 bases, with 21 bases between the two germline ends. The CDR3 is made up of 17 amino acids. CDR3 amino acids: CASSQVTLRARGNTIYF. CDR3 bases read: TGTGCCAGCAGTCAAGTTACGCTGAGGGCGAGAGGAAACACC.

To note about this clone: Read coverage stops 3 residues before the CDR3 terminus; the germline J gene supplies the remainder. Distinct nucleotide sequences in the sample also encode this CDR3. The chain carries TRBV6-4 and TRBJ2-7, with TRBD2 identical over 7 bases. CDR1 is MRHNA, CDR2 SNTAGT, per germline. The CDR3 length is 14 residues. Trimming removed 7 bases from V and 5 bases from J; junction bases left unmatched: 11. CDR3 region: CASNRSSGSHEQYF. The CDR3 bases that were read are TGTGCCAGCAATAGGAGTAGCGGGTCGCACGAG.